The rows below give T cell receptor beta chains drawn from one sample of a study of T cells in Graves' hyperthyroidism and ophthalmopathy. TCRdb redid the calling of the multiplex PCR reads with MiXCR, one entry per CDR3 protein. The sample carries roughly 400,000 distinct CDR3 sequences, approximately 25% recorded once. Sequenced material: blood. Receptors were obtained from a man aged 45-65 years with Graves' hyperthyroidism. Each CDR3 is given with its conserved first and last residue. The D gene is left open where the match is weak. Clone size appears in some rows only: once, few, many, or a class for an expanded clone.

J,V,D,size,CDR3,DNA
TRBJ2-1,TRBV18,NA,NA,CASSPPQGRYNEQFF,TGTGCCAGCTCACCACCCCAGGGGCGCTACAATGAGCAGTTCTTC
TRBJ1-2,TRBV28,NA,few,CASSGIGGIIYGYTF,TGTGCCAGCAGCGGAATTGGGGGGATCATCTATGGCTACACCTTC
TRBJ2-3,TRBV6-2/TRBV6-3,TRBD2,NA,CASSRRLLAGNTDTQYF,TGTGCCAGCAGTAGGAGGTTACTAGCGGGTAACACAGATACGCAGTATTTT
TRBJ1-5,TRBV7-2,NA,few,CASSPGRSQPQHF,TGTGCCAGCAGCCCGGGACGGAGTCAGCCCCAGCATTTT
TRBJ1-2,TRBV27,NA,NA,CASSLKEVRNYGYTF,TGTGCCAGCAGTTTGAAGGAGGTCAGAAACTATGGCTACACCTTC
TRBJ2-6,TRBV20-1,NA,NA,CSASPRVPSGANVLTF,TGCAGTGCTAGTCCCAGGGTACCCTCTGGGGCCAACGTCCTGACTTTC
TRBJ2-7,TRBV19,TRBD1,NA,CASSFTGTGNGEQYF,TGTGCCAGTAGTTTCACCGGGACAGGGAATGGCGAGCAGTACTTC
TRBJ1-1,TRBV28,NA,many,CASYKVTGLNTEAFF,TGTGCCAGCTATAAAGTTACAGGGTTGAACACTGAAGCTTTCTTT
TRBJ2-1,TRBV20-1,NA,many,CSAGGGPYNEQFF,TGCAGTGCTGGCGGCGGACCGTACAATGAGCAGTTCTTC
TRBJ2-1,TRBV28,TRBD2,NA,CASRAGLARNEQFF,TGTGCCAGCAGGGCGGGACTAGCGAGGAATGAGCAGTTCTTC
TRBJ2-1,TRBV11-2,TRBD1,few,CASSLWDRVANNEQFF,TGTGCCAGCAGCTTATGGGACAGGGTGGCAAACAATGAGCAGTTCTTC
TRBJ2-1,TRBV19,TRBD2,NA,CASSVGLAGKDEQFF,TGTGCCAGTAGTGTCGGACTAGCGGGGAAGGATGAGCAGTTCTTC
TRBJ2-1,TRBV11-2,NA,NA,CASSLDPRASSYNEQFF,TGTGCCAGCAGCTTAGATCCCAGGGCGAGCTCCTACAATGAGCAGTTCTTC
TRBJ1-2,TRBV3-1,NA,NA,CASSGGTSRGYTF,TGTGCCAGCAGCGGAGGGACCTCCCGGGGCTACACCTTC
TRBJ2-5,TRBV20-1,NA,few,CSVGRGSEGTQYF,TGCAGTGTAGGTCGGGGGTCTGAGGGGACCCAGTACTTC
TRBJ1-3,TRBV19,NA,NA,CASILDTASGNTIYF,TGTGCCAGTATTCTCGACACGGCCTCTGGAAACACCATATATTTT
TRBJ2-3,TRBV18,NA,few,CASSPVSPDTQYF,TGTGCCAGCTCACCAGTGAGTCCCGATACGCAGTATTTT
TRBJ2-3,TRBV3-1,TRBD2,many,CASSQEAGLAGDTQYF,TGTGCCAGCAGCCAAGAGGCGGGACTAGCGGGAGATACGCAGTATTTT
TRBJ2-3,TRBV7-7,TRBD2,many,CASSLVTSGTQYF,TGTGCCAGCAGCTTAGTGACTAGCGGAACGCAGTATTTT
TRBJ2-5,TRBV2,NA,many,CASSRGGSTQETQYF,TGTGCCAGCAGTAGGGGCGGGTCGACCCAAGAGACCCAGTACTTC
TRBJ2-5,TRBV27,TRBD1,NA,CASRRTGRFRETQYF,TGTGCCAGCAGACGGACAGGGAGGTTTCGGGAGACCCAGTACTTC
TRBJ1-2,TRBV6-1,NA,NA,CASSEAGWEGYTF,TGTGCCAGCAGTGAAGCGGGGTGGGAGGGCTACACCTTC
TRBJ2-7,TRBV7-3,NA,NA,CASSLTGETYEQYF,TGTGCCAGCAGCTTAACGGGGGAAACCTACGAGCAGTACTTC
TRBJ2-1,TRBV7-2,TRBD2,many,CASSLWTSGVYNEQFF,TGTGCCAGCAGCTTATGGACTAGCGGTGTCTACAATGAGCAGTTCTTC